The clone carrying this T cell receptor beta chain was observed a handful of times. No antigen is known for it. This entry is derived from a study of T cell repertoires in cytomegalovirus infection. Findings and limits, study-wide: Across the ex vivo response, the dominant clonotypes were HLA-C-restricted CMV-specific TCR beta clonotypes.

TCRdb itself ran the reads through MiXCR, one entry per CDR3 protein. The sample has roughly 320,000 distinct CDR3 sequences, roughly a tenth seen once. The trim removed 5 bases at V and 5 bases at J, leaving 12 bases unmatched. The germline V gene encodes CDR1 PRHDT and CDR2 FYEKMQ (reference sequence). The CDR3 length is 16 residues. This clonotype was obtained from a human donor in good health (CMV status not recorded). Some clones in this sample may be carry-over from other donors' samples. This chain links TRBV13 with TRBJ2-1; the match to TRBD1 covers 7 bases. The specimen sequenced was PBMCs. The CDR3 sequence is CASSGAGDSWDNEQFF. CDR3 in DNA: TGTGCCAGCAGCGGAGCCGGGGACAGCTGGGACAATGAGCAGTTCTTC.